Below, 14 T cell receptor beta chains from the same sample are listed, as sequenced in a study of CD8 T cells in Susac syndrome. The RNA input was roughly 0.45 to 1 ug, and it was reverse transcribed with random hexamers. TCRdb recomputed calls from the immunoSEQ multiplex PCR reads with MiXCR, one row per CDR3 protein. The sample shows about 52,000 distinct CDR3 sequences, 93% of them seen only once. Material for sequencing was CD8+ T cells from PBMCs. Every receptor here comes from a human donor with multiple sclerosis.

This chain joins TRBV28 and TRBJ1-5; the match to TRBD1 covers 7 bases. From germline, CDR1 is MDHEN and CDR2 SYDVKM. V lost 4 bases and J lost 4; bases outside the gene matches: 10. This CDR3 region has 16 residues. The CDR3 sequence: CASSSRQGTLNQPQHF. CDR3 bases: TGTGCCAGCAGTTCTCGACAGGGAACGCTTAATCAGCCCCAGCATTTT.

The V call is TRBV4-3, the J call TRBJ2-3; 8 bases line up with TRBD1. The junction had 10 bases not matched to a gene; V was cut back by 3 bases and J by 2 bases. CDR3 length: 17 residues. CDR1 and CDR2 from the germline V gene are LGHNA and YSLEER. Here the CDR3 DNA reads TGCGCCAGCAGCCAGTTTACCGGGACAGGATACACAGATACGCAGTATTTT. Protein sequence: CASSQFTGTGYTDTQYF.

The chain employs TRBV13 and TRBJ2-1, with 7 bases that match TRBD2. V dropped 5 bases and J dropped 6; count of bases not matched to a gene: 13. CDR1 is PRHDT and CDR2 is FYEKMQ in the germline V gene (reference sequence). The CDR3 contains 16 residues. The CDR3 spells CASSTRLAAQLNEQFF. The CDR3 region has the DNA TGTGCCAGCAGCACCCGACTAGCAGCACAGCTCAATGAGCAGTTCTTC.

CDR3 sequence reads: CASSSVGGSYEQYF. DNA for the CDR3: TGTGCCAGCAGCTCCGTCGGGGGGTCCTACGAGCAGTACTTC. The J gene is TRBJ2-7, the V gene TRBV13, with TRBD2 identical over 7 bases. V was clipped by 4 bases and J by 1 base; unmatched bases: 4. CDR1 is PRHDT, CDR2 FYEKMQ, per germline (reference sequence). The CDR3 consists of 14 residues.

CDR3 coding DNA: TGCGCCAGCCGGTGGCGGGGCAGAGGCTATGGCTACACCTTC. Encoded protein: CASRWRGRGYGYTF. V gene TRBV23-1 combines with J gene TRBJ1-2; possible D gene TRBD1, 5 bases. TRBV23-1 is marked as an open reading frame, function uncertain. CDR3 length: 14 amino acids. The V gene lost 8 bases and the J gene lost 4 bases, with 17 bases spanning the gap.

This chain uses TRBV10-3 with TRBJ2-7; TRBD1 aligns across 7 bases. CDR3 length: 13 amino acids. J gave up 4 bases and V 3 bases, and 3 bases lay outside the gene matches. Germline CDR1 and CDR2: ENHRY and SYGVKD. CDR3 region: CAISEGGGYEQYF. CDR3 in DNA: TGTGCCATCAGTGAAGGGGGCGGATACGAGCAGTACTTC.

The chain joins TRBV4-1 to TRBJ1-2, with D possibly matching TRBD1 (5 bases). The CDR3 loop spans 14 amino acids. V was shortened by 1 base and J by 3 bases, with 9 bases between the two germline ends. Germline CDR1 MGHRA, CDR2 YSYEKL. The CDR3 DNA reads TGCGCCAGCAGCCAAGTGTGGGGGGACTATGGCTACACCTTC. This codes for CASSQVWGDYGYTF.

The rearrangement uses TRBV28 and TRBJ1-5; weak D call: TRBD1 (6 bases). V gave up 5 bases and J gave up 5 bases, with 16 bases separating them. From germline, CDR1 is MDHEN and CDR2 SYDVKM. This CDR3 has 15 amino acids. The CDR3 DNA follows: TGTGCCAGCAGTCCCAGGGGTATTAGGGATCAGCCCCAGCATTTT. It translates to CASSPRGIRDQPQHF.

The chain links TRBV5-6 to TRBJ1-2; the D gene is possibly TRBD1 (5 bases). Deletions cut 0 bases from V and 8 bases from J, with 11 bases between. CDR3 length: 13 amino acids. The germline gives CDR1 SGHDT, CDR2 YYEEEE. This CDR3 is CASSLGYPGGYTF. The CDR3 DNA sequence: TGTGCCAGCAGCTTGGGATATCCAGGGGGCTACACCTTC. The variable domain in full, with the rest retrieved from reference TRBV5-6 and TRBJ1-2, is DAGVTQSPTHLIKTRGQQVTLRCSPKSGHDTVSWYQQALGQGPQFIFQYYEEEERQRGNFPDRFSGHQFPNYSSELNVNALLLGDSALYLCASSLGYPGGYTFGSGTRLTVV.

The table lists this clonotype with a count of one. This sequence joins TRBV14 and TRBJ1-1, with D unclear. The CDR3 is made up of 14 amino acids. Germline V gene sequence: CDR1 SGHDN, CDR2 FVKESK. Deletions cut 0 bases from V and 4 bases from J, with 9 bases between. The CDR3 is CASSQDTGSTEAFF. The DNA of the CDR3 is TGTGCCAGCAGCCAAGATACGGGGAGCACTGAAGCTTTCTTT.

The chain combines TRBV6-1 with TRBJ1-1; TRBD1 is a possible D gene (6 bases). The CDR3 is 15 residues long. Per the germline V gene, CDR1 is MNHNS and CDR2 is SASEGT. V was clipped by 8 bases and J by 3 bases, with 19 bases between them. The CDR3 spells CASLLNRDGDTEAFF. The CDR3 region has the DNA TGTGCCAGCCTTCTCAACAGGGATGGAGACACTGAAGCTTTCTTT.

The chain is built from TRBV7-9 and TRBJ2-1; 12 bases are shared with TRBD2. CDR1 SEHNR and CDR2 FQNEAQ come from the germline V gene (reference sequence). V dropped 5 bases and J dropped 7; count of bases not matched to a gene: 9. The CDR3 totals 16 residues. DNA for the CDR3: TGTGCCAGCAGCCCCCCACTAGCGGGGGGCCGGAATGAGCAGTTCTTC. It translates to CASSPPLAGGRNEQFF.

The rearrangement uses TRBV9 and TRBJ2-3, with 11 bases matching TRBD2. The CDR3 sequence is 20 residues long. The V segment lost 0 bases and the J segment 0 bases; nucleotides outside the gene matches: 12. Germline lookup yields CDR1 SGDLS and CDR2 YYNGEE. Here the CDR3 reads CASSVARVASGGPSTDTQYF. CDR3 sequence (DNA): TGTGCCAGCAGCGTAGCTCGGGTGGCTAGCGGGGGGCCTAGCACAGATACGCAGTATTTT. Drawing the rest from reference TRBV9 and TRBJ2-3, the complete variable domain is DSGVTQTPKHLITATGQRVTLRCSPRSGDLSVYWYQQSLDQGLQFLIQYYNGEERAKGNILERFSAQQFPDLHSELNLSSLELGDSALYFCASSVARVASGGPSTDTQYFGPGTRLTVL.

The chain recombines TRBV20-1 with TRBJ2-3; D may be TRBD1 or TRBD2 (5 bases each). Deletions cut 6 bases from V and 0 bases from J, with 16 bases between. Germline V CDR1 and CDR2: DFQATT, SNEGSKA (reference sequence). The CDR3 covers 15 residues. The CDR3 loop is CSAGVGSQSTDTQYF. CDR3 DNA sequence: TGCAGTGCGGGGGTGGGGAGCCAGAGCACAGATACGCAGTATTTT.